These 26 T cell receptor beta chains share one sample of origin, sequenced in a study of blood T cell repertoires in COVID-19. Assay used: immunoSEQ multiplex PCR; TCRdb lists only in-frame clones, some missing. Among approximately 410,000 clones listed, just over 85% were seen once. The sequenced sample consisted of peripheral blood. The receptors shown here come from a woman aged 25 to 45 with active or convalescent COVID-19.

V gene TRBV5-1 combines with J gene TRBJ2-1; possible D gene TRBD1, 5 bases. This CDR3 contains 14 residues. The germline gives CDR1 SGHRS, CDR2 YFSETQ. Trimming took 0 bases from V and 9 from J, leaving 13 bases between them. CDR3 protein: CASSLDRRAAEQFF. The DNA for the CDR3 is TGCGCCAGCAGCTTGGATCGCAGGGCGGCTGAGCAGTTCTTC. Together with reference TRBV5-1 and TRBJ2-1, the CDR3 gives the full variable domain: KAGVTQTPRYLIKTRGQQVTLSCSPISGHRSVSWYQQTPGQGLQFLFEYFSETQRNKGNFPGRFSGRQFSNSRSEMNVSTLELGDSALYLCASSLDRRAAEQFFGPGTRLTVL.

This clone was observed a handful of times. This chain connects TRBV6-6 to TRBJ1-3; 10 nucleotides line up with TRBD1. Germline V CDR1 and CDR2: MNHNY, SVGAGI (reference sequence). With 6 bases clipped from V and 0 bases from J, the junction kept 5 bases outside the gene matches. There are 16 residues in the CDR3. The chain's CDR3 is CASSTGQGDSGNTIYF. CDR3 nucleotides: TGTGCCAGCAGCACCGGACAGGGGGACTCTGGAAACACCATATATTTT.

The chain uses TRBV19 and TRBJ1-6; D gene uncertain. CDR1 is LNHDA, CDR2 SQIVND, per germline (reference sequence). Trimming cost V 9 bases and J 9 bases, with 18 bases left between them. The length of the CDR3 is 14 residues. CDR3 bases: TGTGCCAGCCAAGCACCCGGGGTCGGTTCACCCCTCCACTTT. This sequence encodes CASQAPGVGSPLHF.

The chain uses TRBV6-5 and TRBJ1-2; no firm D call. The ends were cut back, 5 bases at V and 3 bases at J, with 13 bases in the middle. The CDR3 runs 14 residues. Germline V gives CDR1 MNHEY, CDR2 SVGAGI. CDR3 DNA sequence: TGTGCCAGCAGTCGGAGGACCCTGGACTATGGCTACACCTTC. Its translation: CASSRRTLDYGYTF.

The CDR3 reads CASSEAGASKEQQFF. The CDR3 region has the DNA TGTGCCAGCAGTGAAGCAGGGGCTTCAAAGGAGCAGCAGTTCTTC. The V gene is TRBV2, the J gene TRBJ2-1; D is possibly TRBD1 (5 bases). The CDR3 is 15 residues long. Germline values: CDR1 SNHLY, CDR2 FYNNEI. V lost 0 bases and J 11 bases, leaving 17 bases between the germline ends.

The rearrangement uses TRBV5-8 and TRBJ2-1; D gene uncertain. Trimming took off 2 bases at V and 5 bases at J, with 5 bases between the two ends. Germline CDR1 and CDR2: SGHTS and YDEGEE. The CDR3 totals 12 residues. The CDR3, as DNA: TGTGCCAGCAGCTTTTATCACAATGAGCAGTTCTTC. Translation gives CASSFYHNEQFF. Together with reference TRBV5-8 and TRBJ2-1, the CDR3 gives the full variable domain: EAGVTQSPTHLIKTRGQQATLRCSPISGHTSVYWYQQALGLGLQFLLWYDEGEERNRGNFPPRFSGRQFPNYSSELNVNALELEDSALYLCASSFYHNEQFFGPGTRLTVL.

This clone has only one observation. The V gene is TRBV5-5, the J gene TRBJ2-3; D possibly corresponds to TRBD2 (6 bases). The V gene lost 4 bases and the J gene lost 2 bases, with 17 bases spanning the gap. The CDR3 has 16 residues. Germline CDR1 and CDR2: SGHKS and YYEKEE (reference sequence). The CDR3 nucleotides read TGTGCCAGCAGCCCCGGGTGGGGGAGGATCACAGATACGCAGTATTTT. Its translation is CASSPGWGRITDTQYF. The full variable domain, rest sourced from reference TRBV5-5 and TRBJ2-3, is DAGVTQSPTHLIKTRGQQVTLRCSPISGHKSVSWYQQVLGQGPQFIFQYYEKEERGRGNFPDRFSARQFPNYSSELNVNALLLGDSALYLCASSPGWGRITDTQYFGPGTRLTVL.

The gene calls are TRBV14 and TRBJ1-1, with 7 bases identical to TRBD1. The CDR3 length is 17 residues. After removal of 6 bases from V and 1 base from J, the junction contained 14 bases not matched to a gene. The germline V gene has CDR1 SGHDN and CDR2 FVKESK. The CDR3 bases are TGTGCCAGCAGTCACGGGGGCTACAGGGGCGCGAACACTGAAGCTTTCTTT. Amino acid sequence: CASSHGGYRGANTEAFF.

This CDR3 is CASSYSRVNYEQYF. The CDR3 bases are TGTGCCAGCAGTTACTCGAGAGTTAACTACGAGCAGTACTTC. J is TRBJ2-7 and V is TRBV6-2 or TRBV6-3; D is ambiguous. This CDR3 spans 14 amino acids. Trimming took off 0 bases at V and 3 bases at J, with 9 bases between the two ends. Germline values: CDR1 MNHEY, CDR2 SVGEGT.

This clone was picked up many times. The DNA is left out, because the CDR3 cannot be placed on it with certainty; the CDR3 is given as TCRdb lists it. This chain joins TRBV2 and TRBJ1-1; the listed D gene, TRBD1, was not tested against the DNA. Per the germline V gene, CDR1 is SNHLY and CDR2 is FYNNEI. Ends included, the CDR3 has 16 residues. The CDR3 here is CASSEPSTGGSVPAFF.

The sample holds a few counts of this clone. The rearrangement joins TRBV13 to TRBJ2-2; TRBD1 aligns across 7 bases. The J segment lost 4 bases and the V segment lost 5 bases, leaving 13 bases of the junction unmatched. Germline V gene lookup returns CDR1 PRHDT and CDR2 FYEKMQ (reference sequence). This CDR3 has 17 amino acids. CDR3 residues: CASSHGQYRGPTGELFF. In DNA, the CDR3 is TGTGCCAGCAGCCACGGGCAGTACAGGGGTCCCACCGGGGAGCTGTTTTTT.

The V and J genes are TRBV2 and TRBJ1-4; TRBD1 aligns across 8 bases. The V and J ends lost 7 bases and 0 bases, in that order; junction bases with no gene match: 13. Germline V CDR1 and CDR2: SNHLY, FYNNEI. The CDR3 loop spans 18 amino acids. Written as DNA, the CDR3 is TGTGCCAGCATGAGCGTCGGACAGGGACGTGCAACTAATGAAAAACTGTTTTTT. Translating gives CASMSVGQGRATNEKLFF.

This clone was seen only once. V gene TRBV9 combines with J gene TRBJ2-7; 9 nucleotides line up with TRBD1. The germline CDR1 and CDR2 sequences are SGDLS and YYNGEE. The CDR3 is 14 amino acids. After removal of 2 bases from V and 3 bases from J, the junction contained 3 bases not matched to a gene. CDR3 in amino acids: CASSVGDRDYEQYF. CDR3 nucleotide sequence: TGTGCCAGCAGCGTGGGGGACAGGGACTACGAGCAGTACTTC.

The chain employs TRBV4-1 and TRBJ2-1, with 13 bases matching TRBD2. The CDR3 extends over 17 amino acids. The germline CDR1 and CDR2 sequences are MGHRA and YSYEKL. J lost 6 bases, V lost 4 bases, and 9 bases had no gene match. The CDR3 here is CASSPETSGGPPNEQFF. The CDR3 DNA is TGCGCCAGCAGCCCGGAGACTAGCGGGGGGCCCCCCAATGAGCAGTTCTTC.

This sequence joins TRBV7-9 and TRBJ2-7; D is perhaps TRBD1 (7 bases). V dropped 1 base and J dropped 4 bases, with 11 bases sitting between them. CDR3 size: 14 residues. Germline V gene data show CDR1 as SEHNR and CDR2 as FQNEAQ (reference sequence). This CDR3 is CASSLGQGGYEQYF. CDR3 nucleotide sequence: TGTGCCAGCAGCTTAGGGCAGGGGGGATACGAGCAGTACTTC.

CDR3 sequence reads: CASSLGQGHNQPQHF. The DNA for the CDR3 is TGCGCCAGCAGCTTGGGACAGGGCCACAATCAGCCCCAGCATTTT. The chain combines TRBV5-1 with TRBJ1-5; 7 bases line up with TRBD1. Germline V gives CDR1 SGHRS, CDR2 YFSETQ. Trimming removed 0 bases from V and 3 bases from J; junction bases left unmatched: 3. The CDR3 extends over 15 amino acids.

The chain is built from TRBV19 and TRBJ1-2, with 7 bases identical to TRBD1. V shed 3 bases, J shed 4 bases, and the junction held 5 bases outside the gene matches. This CDR3 spans 14 amino acids. Germline lookup yields CDR1 LNHDA and CDR2 SQIVND (reference sequence). CDR3: CASSMEGASYGYTF. DNA for the CDR3: TGTGCCAGTAGTATGGAGGGGGCAAGCTATGGCTACACCTTC.

On this clone: The junction departs from the called germline gene at one end, perhaps through a read error. CDR3 sequence reads: CASSPTGNTIYF. CDR3 DNA: TGTGCCAGCAGCCCGACTGGGAACACCATATATTTT. The V call is TRBV3-1 (or the pseudogene TRBV3-2), the J call TRBJ1-3; D is undetermined. Germline values: CDR1 LGHDT, CDR2 YNNKEL (reference sequence). The CDR3 is made up of 12 amino acids.

This clone was observed a few times. The chain recombines TRBV5-5 with TRBJ1-2; 7 bases align to TRBD1. Germline V gene data show CDR1 as SGHKS and CDR2 as YYEKEE (reference sequence). This CDR3 contains 14 residues. The junction had 1 base not matched to a gene; V was cut back by 0 bases and J by 2 bases. This chain's CDR3 is CASSLDRGNYGYTF. CDR3 sequence (DNA): TGTGCCAGCAGCTTGGACAGGGGAAACTATGGCTACACCTTC.

In regard to this clone: Additional DNA sequences in this sample encode the identical CDR3. The chain links TRBV11-2 to TRBJ2-3; the D is unclear. The CDR3 sequence is 12 residues long. V lost 4 bases and J 2 bases, leaving 4 bases between the germline ends. Germline CDR1 and CDR2: SGHAT and FQNNGV. Here the CDR3 DNA reads TGTGCCAGCAGCTCCTCCACAGATACGCAGTATTTT. Protein: CASSSSTDTQYF.

The chain couples TRBV4-1 to TRBJ2-1; 10 bases are a match to TRBD2. Germline trimming cut 6 bases from V and 8 bases from J; bases unmatched to any gene: 10. There are 15 residues in the CDR3. Germline V CDR1 and CDR2: MGHRA, YSYEKL. The CDR3 region has the DNA TGCGCCAGCAGTCTTACTGAGCGGGGGGGATATGAGCAGTTCTTC. Protein product: CASSLTERGGYEQFF.

The chain has TRBV5-1 and TRBJ1-1; TRBD1 matches at 8 bases. CDR3 length equals 16 residues. CDR1 is SGHRS, CDR2 YFSETQ, per germline. V gave up 1 base and J gave up 0 bases; unmatched junction bases: 5. The CDR3 here is CASSLSTGAVNTEAFF. The CDR3, as DNA: TGCGCCAGCAGCTTGTCGACAGGGGCCGTGAACACTGAAGCTTTCTTT. The variable domain in full, with the rest retrieved from reference TRBV5-1 and TRBJ1-1, is KAGVTQTPRYLIKTRGQQVTLSCSPISGHRSVSWYQQTPGQGLQFLFEYFSETQRNKGNFPGRFSGRQFSNSRSEMNVSTLELGDSALYLCASSLSTGAVNTEAFFGQGTRLTVV.

This sequence joins TRBV7-6 and TRBJ2-5; the match to TRBD1 covers 8 bases. Germline assignment: CDR1 SGHVS and CDR2 FNYEAQ. V shed 2 bases, J shed 5 bases, and the junction held 7 bases outside the gene matches. CDR3 length equals 15 residues. CDR3 sequence: CASSLTGQGSETQYF. The CDR3 DNA sequence: TGTGCCAGCAGCTTAACCGGACAGGGTAGCGAGACCCAGTACTTC.

The chain couples TRBV30 to TRBJ2-3; 12 nucleotides agree with TRBD2. Germline V gene sequence: CDR1 GTSNPN, CDR2 SVGIG (reference sequence). The CDR3 runs 15 residues. CDR3: CAVTSGSTSTDTQYF. The CDR3 region has the DNA TGTGCTGTGACTAGCGGGAGTACTAGCACAGATACGCAGTATTTT.

V is TRBV5-1 and J is TRBJ2-7; 7 bases line up with TRBD1. Trimming took 2 bases from V and 0 from J; bases not matched to a gene: 5. The germline V gene has CDR1 SGHRS and CDR2 YFSETQ. The CDR3 has 15 amino acids. CDR3 sequence: CASSFQGESSYEQYF. CDR3 coding DNA: TGCGCCAGCAGCTTCCAGGGGGAAAGCTCCTACGAGCAGTACTTC. Full variable domain (remainder filled in from reference TRBV5-1 and TRBJ2-7): KAGVTQTPRYLIKTRGQQVTLSCSPISGHRSVSWYQQTPGQGLQFLFEYFSETQRNKGNFPGRFSGRQFSNSRSEMNVSTLELGDSALYLCASSFQGESSYEQYFGPGTRLTVT.

The rearrangement links TRBV6-5 to TRBJ1-3; D unclear. Trimming removed 2 bases from V and 0 bases from J, with 11 bases in between. Germline V gene data show CDR1 as MNHEY and CDR2 as SVGAGI. CDR3 length equals 16 residues. CDR3 nucleotides: TGTGCCAGCAGTTACAGTATGGCTAGCTCTGGAAACACCATATATTTT. Translation gives CASSYSMASSGNTIYF.